This TCR beta chain comes out of a study of radiotherapy plus CTLA-4 blockade in lung cancer. V dropped 4 bases and J dropped 1 base, with 7 bases sitting between them. The CDR3 sequence is 13 residues long. In germline, CDR1 is SGDLS, CDR2 YYNGEE. The study, taken as a whole, reports: Per reports, early blood T cell clone dynamics, plus interferon-beta, forecast response most strongly. Clones of tumor-derived TCRs expanded in blood after radiotherapy plus ipilimumab.

Assay: immunoSEQ multiplex PCR; the TCRdb copy retains only in-frame clones and omits some. Seen here are tens of thousands of clones, 77% observed once, and the top ten hold approximately 4.3%. To note about this clone: Its antigen remains unidentified.

The source of this sequence is a human donor with non-small cell lung cancer who had a partial response to radiotherapy plus ipilimumab. The sample consisted of peripheral blood, taken from a patient treated with radiotherapy plus ipilimumab. The V call is TRBV9, the J call TRBJ2-3; no clear D gene. The DNA of the CDR3 is TGTGCCAGCAGCCTTCCTGGCACAGATACGCAGTATTTT. Translation gives CASSLPGTDTQYF. Together with reference TRBV9 and TRBJ2-3, the CDR3 gives the full variable domain: DSGVTQTPKHLITATGQRVTLRCSPRSGDLSVYWYQQSLDQGLQFLIQYYNGEERAKGNILERFSAQQFPDLHSELNLSSLELGDSALYFCASSLPGTDTQYFGPGTRLTVL.